This T cell receptor beta chain emerged from a study of long-term antiretroviral therapy in people with HIV. Whole-study findings and limits: In HIV, the repertoires covered a tighter span of CDR3 lengths than in controls. The blood, collected between the mid-2000s and the late 2010s, was possibly taken under older ART regimens.

Concerning this clone itself: Its antigen is unknown.

An immunoSEQ assay, version v3.0, was performed at survey level. Per-sample TRB depth target: about 40,000-50,000 T-cell genomes. Assay used: immunoSEQ multiplex PCR; TCRdb lists only in-frame clones, some missing. The data contain over 15,000 clones, 90% to 95% of them singletons. Roughly 1-11 million cryopreserved PBMC were held in samples before DNA extraction. The TCR sequence derives from a woman aged 45-59 years with HIV. Sequenced here: unsorted PBMCs, sampled 6 to 6.5 years after starting antiretroviral therapy.

CDR3 DNA sequence: TGTGCCAGCATCCCCGAGGGCGGGACCGGGCGGGAGCAGTACTTC. Residues: CASIPEGGTGREQYF. V is TRBV10-3 and J is TRBJ2-7; the D gene is possibly TRBD2 (6 bases). In germline, CDR1 is ENHRY, CDR2 SYGVKD. V was pared by 10 bases and J by 7 bases, with 26 bases between. This CDR3 has 15 amino acids.